A single count supports the clone carrying this T cell receptor (beta chain). Its specificity is unknown. Starting from around 510 ng of total RNA, TCR beta cDNA was produced with a primer in the constant region. TCR beta libraries came from three nested multiplex PCR rounds using slightly modified ARM-PCR. Investigators reported that the first two PCR rounds, at 10 cycles each, used TRBV1-TRBV30 forward primers with a C-beta reverse primer. TCRdb analysed the multiplex PCR reads with MiXCR anew, one entry per CDR3 protein. The sample holds about 99,000 distinct CDR3 sequences; around two thirds are singletons and the top ten take 9.5%. The data were taken from a study of tumor-infiltrating lymphocytes in primary liver carcinoma. This CDR3 has 16 amino acids. V was trimmed by 4 bases and J by 4 bases, leaving 18 bases between them. Co-extracting RNA and DNA was done with 20-30 mg of unsorted bulk tissue as input. Sampling of every tumor involved five separate regions. These included the tumor centre.

Study-wide findings and caveats: Roughly 7.5-24% of top clones, and no more, occurred in all five tumor regions.

J is TRBJ2-3 and V is TRBV12-3 or TRBV12-4; D call uncertain. The sequenced sample consisted of liver tumor tissue from sampling region 5. The subset here: tumor region T5, tumor centre. This TCR came from a woman in her sixties with primary liver carcinoma and hepatitis B virus infection. The CDR3 DNA is TGTGCCAGCAGTTCTACTTTCCCTAGTATATCAGATACGCAGTATTTT. Translating gives CASSSTFPSISDTQYF.